This is a list of T cell receptor beta chains from one sample in a study of T cell responses to AZD1222 COVID-19 vaccine. This table comes from immunoSEQ multiplex PCR, and its TCRdb copy is limited to in-frame clones, with some not included. Found here are 120,000 to 150,000 clones, roughly 91% of them singletons; the top ten hold approximately 1.5%. The sample here was peripheral blood, taken on day 0 of AZD1222 vaccination. These receptors were taken from an adult in good health. The CDR3 runs from the conserved cysteine through the conserved F or W. Each record gives: D gene, J gene, clone size, V gene, CDR3 protein, CDR3 DNA. D genes are given only for firm matches. Size values are once, few and many counts, or a class for expanded clones, and some rows have none.

>-|TRBJ1-2|-|TRBV28
CASSPPRVEDGYTF
TGTGCCAGCAGTCCCCCAAGGGTGGAAGATGGCTACACCTTC
>-|TRBJ1-2|-|TRBV5-1
CASSLIQGDYGYTF
TGCGCCAGCAGCTTGATACAGGGAGACTATGGCTACACCTTC
>-|TRBJ1-1|-|TRBV27
CASSSQVGNTEAFF
TGTGCCAGCAGTTCACAGGTTGGGAACACTGAAGCTTTCTTT
>TRBD2|TRBJ2-1|-|TRBV28
CASGSGGGLGEQFF
TGTGCCAGCGGAAGCGGGGGCGGGTTAGGTGAGCAGTTCTTC
>-|TRBJ1-2|-|TRBV11-2
CASSNEGDRANYGYTF
TGTGCCAGCAGCAACGAGGGGGATAGGGCTAACTATGGCTACACCTTC
>-|TRBJ2-2|few|TRBV9
CASSVYGGPGTGELFF
TGTGCCAGCAGCGTCTACGGGGGGCCCGGCACCGGGGAGCTGTTTTTT
>-|TRBJ2-1|-|TRBV29-1
CSVVRGGRDEQFF
TGCAGCGTTGTAAGAGGTGGGAGAGATGAGCAGTTCTTC
>TRBD1|TRBJ2-1|-|TRBV11-3
CASSFSQGARSHEQFF
TGTGCCAGCAGCTTCTCACAGGGGGCGAGGTCCCATGAGCAGTTCTTC
>-|TRBJ2-7|-|TRBV27
CASSSHVSYEQYF
TGTGCCAGCAGTTCCCATGTCTCCTACGAGCAGTACTTC
>-|TRBJ2-3|-|TRBV12-3/TRBV12-4
CASSPRDTQYF
TGTGCCAGCAGTCCGAGAGATACGCAGTATTTT
>-|TRBJ1-1|-|TRBV5-1
CASSEGRGDTEAFF
TGCGCCAGCAGCGAGGGGCGCGGGGACACTGAAGCTTTCTTT
>-|TRBJ1-4|-|TRBV7-2
CASSLAGPGEKLFF
TGTGCCAGCAGCTTAGCTGGGCCGGGTGAAAAACTGTTTTTT
>-|TRBJ2-5|few|TRBV5-1
CASSLGWRETQYF
TGCGCCAGCAGCCTCGGGTGGAGGGAGACCCAGTACTTC
>-|TRBJ2-2|once|TRBV19
CASRIGYTGELFF
TGTGCCAGTAGAATAGGGTACACCGGGGAGCTGTTTTTT
>-|TRBJ1-6|-|TRBV12-3/TRBV12-4
CASLRGRYSPLHF
TGTGCCAGTCTAAGAGGTCGTTATTCACCCCTCCACTTT
>-|TRBJ2-7|-|TRBV24-1
CATSDLLWGFSYEQYF
TGTGCCACCAGTGATTTGCTATGGGGGTTTTCCTACGAGCAGTACTTC
>TRBD1|TRBJ1-6|-|TRBV24-1
CATSDGGGRTYNSPLHF
TGTGCCACCAGTGATGGAGGGGGCCGGACCTATAATTCACCCCTCCACTTT